This T cell receptor (beta chain) was documented in a study of liver allograft versus peripheral blood T cells. Looking at the study overall: Transplanted-liver and recipient peripheral blood T cell receptor repertoires were compared.

The sample holds a few counts of this clonotype. Antigen specificity is unknown. Study results and caveats: T cell receptor repertoires inside liver allografts reportedly differed from those in peripheral blood.

Germline V gives CDR1 SEHNR, CDR2 FQNEAQ (reference sequence). J gave up 8 bases and V 5 bases, and 11 bases lay outside the gene matches. The CDR3 extends over 15 amino acids. One entry per CDR3 protein results from TCRdb running MiXCR on the reads. The sample shows approximately 1,500 distinct CDR3 sequences, about 15% of them seen only once. The TCR comes from a human patient who had a liver transplant. Among the T cells, some may be from the graft donor. This chain links TRBV7-9 with TRBJ1-4; TRBD1 agrees at 7 bases. The CDR3 nucleotides read TGTGCCAGCAGCCCAAGGACAGGTGTAGCCGAAAAACTGTTTTTT. It translates to CASSPRTGVAEKLFF.